The sequence of this TCR beta chain was determined in a study of blood T cells in healthy people across ages. With respect to this clonotype: Its antigen is undetermined.

Germline loops: CDR1 KGHSH, CDR2 LQKENI. With 3 bases removed from V and 0 bases from J, the gap between germline ends came to 14 bases. The CDR3 is made up of 17 amino acids. A second PCR of about 6 to 12 cycles used a sample-barcoded 5' primer and a J-beta primer mix. Every single cDNA molecule received a tag from a template-switch adaptor with 12 random nucleotides. There were at least 2.5 million CDR3-containing paired-end reads obtained from each sample. Each CDR3 protein gets one entry after TCRdb re-called the 5' RACE reads with MiXCR. The data contain just under 750,000 distinct CDR3 sequences, 22% of them seen just once; the ten biggest clones take up around 21%. Findings and limits, study-wide: Donor CMV status, an unknown factor, possibly confounded changes in expanded clonotypes. Diversity was higher, and naive CD4+ cells more numerous, in long-lived donors than in aged donors.

This TCR was sampled from a man in his 70s in good health. Input material: blood. The chain recombines TRBV18 with TRBJ1-4; D is unclear. The CDR3 coding sequence is TGTGCCAGCTCACCGGACGGAAAAACTGCAACTAATGAAAAACTGTTTTTT. Amino acid sequence: CASSPDGKTATNEKLFF.